This T cell receptor (beta chain) was captured by sequencing in a study of response to subunit inactivated influenza vaccine. There are many counts of this clonotype. Its cognate antigen is unknown. Points from the study as a whole: A suggestion made by the authors is that each seasonal influenza vaccination recruits few new T cells.

In germline, CDR1 is LNHNV, CDR2 YYDKDF (reference sequence). The V segment lost 3 bases and the J segment 3 bases; nucleotides outside the gene matches: 6. The CDR3 spans 15 residues. TCRdb passed the RT-PCR reads through MiXCR, listing each CDR3 protein once. The sample records fewer than 800,000 distinct CDR3 sequences, around 14% being singletons. Specimen: PBMCs from blood, collected approximately 12 days after vaccination. The TCR was taken from a man in his forties or fifties who received an inactivated influenza vaccine. The chain is built from TRBV15 and TRBJ2-3; 7 bases are shared with TRBD2. CDR3 residues: CATSRGGGKTDTQYF. The CDR3 coding sequence is TGTGCCACCAGCAGGGGGGGGGGTAAGACAGATACGCAGTATTTT.